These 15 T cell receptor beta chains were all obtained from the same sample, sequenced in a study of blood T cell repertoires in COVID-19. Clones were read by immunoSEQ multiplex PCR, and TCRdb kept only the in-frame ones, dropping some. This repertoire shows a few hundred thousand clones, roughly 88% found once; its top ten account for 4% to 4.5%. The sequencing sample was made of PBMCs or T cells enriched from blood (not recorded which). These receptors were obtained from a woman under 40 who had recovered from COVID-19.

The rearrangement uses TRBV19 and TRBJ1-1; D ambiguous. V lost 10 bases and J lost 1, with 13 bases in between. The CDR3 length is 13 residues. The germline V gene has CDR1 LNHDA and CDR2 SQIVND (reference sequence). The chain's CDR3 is CATKYGKNTEAFF. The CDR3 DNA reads TGTGCCACCAAATATGGCAAGAACACTGAAGCTTTCTTT.

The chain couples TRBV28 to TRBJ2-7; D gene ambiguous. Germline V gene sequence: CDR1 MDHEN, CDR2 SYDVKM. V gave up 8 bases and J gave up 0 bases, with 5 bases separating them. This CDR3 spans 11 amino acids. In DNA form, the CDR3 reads TGTGCCAGCTTCGGCTCCTACGAGCAGTACTTC. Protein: CASFGSYEQYF.

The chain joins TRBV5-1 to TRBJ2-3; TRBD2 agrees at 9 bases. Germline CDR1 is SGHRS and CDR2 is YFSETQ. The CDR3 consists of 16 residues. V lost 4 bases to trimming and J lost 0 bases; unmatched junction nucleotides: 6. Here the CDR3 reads CASSLGLAQSTDTQYF. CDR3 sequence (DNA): TGCGCCAGCAGCCTCGGACTAGCGCAGAGCACAGATACGCAGTATTTT.

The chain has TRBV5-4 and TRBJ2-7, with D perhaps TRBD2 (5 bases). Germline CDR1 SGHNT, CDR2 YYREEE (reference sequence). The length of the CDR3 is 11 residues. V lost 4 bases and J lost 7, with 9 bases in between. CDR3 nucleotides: TGTGCCAGCAGCAACCGGAGGGAGCAGTACTTC. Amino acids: CASSNRREQYF.

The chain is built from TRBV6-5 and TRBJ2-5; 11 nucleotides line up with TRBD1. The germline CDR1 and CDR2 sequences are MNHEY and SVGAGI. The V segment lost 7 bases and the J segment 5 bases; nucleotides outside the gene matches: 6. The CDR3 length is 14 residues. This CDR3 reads CASNGQGARETQYF. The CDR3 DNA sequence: TGTGCCAGCAATGGACAGGGGGCACGGGAGACCCAGTACTTC.

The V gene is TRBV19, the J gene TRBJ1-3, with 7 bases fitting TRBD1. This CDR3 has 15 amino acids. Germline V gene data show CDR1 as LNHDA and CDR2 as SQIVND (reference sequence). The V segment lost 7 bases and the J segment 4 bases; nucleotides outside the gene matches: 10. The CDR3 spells CASTRTGRGGNTIYF. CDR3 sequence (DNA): TGTGCCAGTACCCGGACAGGCCGAGGCGGAAACACCATATATTTT.

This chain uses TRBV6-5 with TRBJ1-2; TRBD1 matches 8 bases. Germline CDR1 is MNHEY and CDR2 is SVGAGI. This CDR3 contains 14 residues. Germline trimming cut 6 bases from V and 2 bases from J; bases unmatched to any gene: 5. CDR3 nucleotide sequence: TGTGCCAGCAGAGTACAGGGGGGAAACTATGGCTACACCTTC. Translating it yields CASRVQGGNYGYTF.

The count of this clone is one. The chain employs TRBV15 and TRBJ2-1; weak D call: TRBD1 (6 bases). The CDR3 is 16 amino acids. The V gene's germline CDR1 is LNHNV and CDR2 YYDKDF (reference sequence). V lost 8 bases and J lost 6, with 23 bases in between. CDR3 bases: TGTGCCACCTCTGCAGGGGCTAGTATTCGTAGCAATGAGCAGTTCTTC. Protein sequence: CATSAGASIRSNEQFF. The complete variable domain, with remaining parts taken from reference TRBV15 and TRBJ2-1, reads DAMVIQNPRYQVTQFGKPVTLSCSQTLNHNVMYWYQQKSSQAPKLLFHYYDKDFNNEADTPDNFQSRRPNTSFCFLDIRSPGLGDTAMYLCATSAGASIRSNEQFFGPGTRLTVL.

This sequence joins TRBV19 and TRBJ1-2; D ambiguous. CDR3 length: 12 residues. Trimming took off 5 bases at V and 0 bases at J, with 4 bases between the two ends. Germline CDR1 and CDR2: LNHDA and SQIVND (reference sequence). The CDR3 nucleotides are TGTGCCAGTAGTCTCTCTAACTATGGCTACACCTTC. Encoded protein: CASSLSNYGYTF. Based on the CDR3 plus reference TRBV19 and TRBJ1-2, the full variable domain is DGGITQSPKYLFRKEGQNVTLSCEQNLNHDAMYWYRQDPGQGLRLIYYSQIVNDFQKGDIAEGYSVSREKKESFPLTVTSAQKNPTAFYLCASSLSNYGYTFGSGTRLTVV.

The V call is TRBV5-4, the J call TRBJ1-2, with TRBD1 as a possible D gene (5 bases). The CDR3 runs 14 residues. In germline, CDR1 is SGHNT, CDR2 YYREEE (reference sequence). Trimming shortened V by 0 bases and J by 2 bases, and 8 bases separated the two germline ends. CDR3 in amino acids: CASSLVGANYGYTF. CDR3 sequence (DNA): TGTGCCAGCAGCTTGGTAGGGGCCAACTATGGCTACACCTTC.

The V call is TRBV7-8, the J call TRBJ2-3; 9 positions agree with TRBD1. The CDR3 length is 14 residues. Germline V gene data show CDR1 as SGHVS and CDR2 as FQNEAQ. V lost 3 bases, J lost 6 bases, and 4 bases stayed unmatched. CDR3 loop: CASSFGQGRDTQYF. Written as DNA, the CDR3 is TGTGCCAGCAGCTTTGGACAGGGGAGGGATACGCAGTATTTT.

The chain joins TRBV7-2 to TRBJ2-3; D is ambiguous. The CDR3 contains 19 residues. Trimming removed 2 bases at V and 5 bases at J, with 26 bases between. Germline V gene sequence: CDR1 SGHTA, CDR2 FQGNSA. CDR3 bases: TGTGCCAGCAGCTTACGATTACCTGGCCAACCAAAAACGGGAGATACGCAGTATTTT. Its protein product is CASSLRLPGQPKTGDTQYF.

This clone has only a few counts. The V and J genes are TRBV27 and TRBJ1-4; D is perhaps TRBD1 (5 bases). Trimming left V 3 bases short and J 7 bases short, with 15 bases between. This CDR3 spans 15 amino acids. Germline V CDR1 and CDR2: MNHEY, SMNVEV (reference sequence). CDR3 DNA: TGTGCCAGCAGTTTGGCGGGGCTGACTTCTGAAAAACTGTTTTTT. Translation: CASSLAGLTSEKLFF. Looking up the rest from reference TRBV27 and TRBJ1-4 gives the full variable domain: EAQVTQNPRYLITVTGKKLTVTCSQNMNHEYMSWYRQDPGLGLRQIYYSMNVEVTDKGDVPEGYKVSRKEKRNFPLILESPSPNQTSLYFCASSLAGLTSEKLFFGSGTQLSVL.

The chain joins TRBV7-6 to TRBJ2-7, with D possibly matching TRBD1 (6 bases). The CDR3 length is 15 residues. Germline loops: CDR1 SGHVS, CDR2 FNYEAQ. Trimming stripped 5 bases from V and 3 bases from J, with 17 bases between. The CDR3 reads CASSPVTGKGYEQYF. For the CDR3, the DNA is TGTGCCAGCAGCCCGGTGACAGGAAAGGGCTACGAGCAGTACTTC.

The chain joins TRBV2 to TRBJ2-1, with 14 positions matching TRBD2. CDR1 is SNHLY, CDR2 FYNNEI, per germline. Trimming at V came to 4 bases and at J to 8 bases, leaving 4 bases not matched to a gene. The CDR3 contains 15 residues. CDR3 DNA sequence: TGTGCCAGCAGTGGGGGGACTAGCGGGAGCGATGAGCAGTTCTTC. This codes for CASSGGTSGSDEQFF.